This T cell receptor beta chain was identified during a study of blood T cell repertoires in COVID-19. Study-wide background: Donors in the United States, Italy and Spain gave samples during acute or convalescent COVID-19. The analysed material was cDNA or gDNA that came from T cells, B-cell-depleted T cells, or PBMCs.

Trimming cost V 0 bases and J 3 bases, with 12 bases left between them. Germline lookup yields CDR1 LGHNT and CDR2 FRNRAP. The CDR3 extends over 16 amino acids. Original data processing: Amplified reference gene primers provided the basis for estimating nucleated cell counts. TCRdb keeps only in-frame clones here, not all; method: immunoSEQ multiplex PCR. Clonal size and the V and J genes are those of that table, whereas D and trimming came from the DNA. There are some 100,000 clones in the sample; 86% occur only once, and roughly 8% lies in the top ten. The sample taken for sequencing was peripheral blood. The V and J genes are TRBV12-5 and TRBJ2-1; tentatively, D is TRBD1 (5 bases). This clonotype was sampled from a man between 65 and 85 years old who had recovered from COVID-19. The chain's CDR3 is CASGLVVKGLYNEQFF. The CDR3 nucleotides read TGTGCTAGTGGTTTGGTAGTGAAGGGGCTCTACAATGAGCAGTTCTTC.